These 9 T cell receptor beta chains were all obtained from the same sample, sequenced in a study of cytomegalovirus exposure and HLA in healthy donors (TCRdb year 2017). Library preparation used the immunoSEQ multiplex PCR assay. For the multiplex PCR, a mixture combining 60 forward primers for TCR Vbeta segments and 13 reverse primers for TCR Jbeta segments was used. This immuneACCESS table, as held by TCRdb, lists in-frame sequences with V and J called but not all clones. Of the missing ones, under half trace to an unresolved V gene in checked studies; the others have no known cause. The sample table records around 70,000 clones; more than 60% of these occur just once. The ten biggest clones cover 9% to 14% of the sample. Input material: PBMCs. Receptors originate from a male donor in good health and CMV-seropositive.

The chain carries TRBV28 and TRBJ1-3; no clear D. In germline, CDR1 is MDHEN, CDR2 SYDVKM. Trimming left V 5 bases short and J 0 bases short, with 17 bases between. This CDR3 is built from 17 residues. The CDR3 sequence is CASSPISDWSSGNTIYF. In nucleotides, the CDR3 is TGTGCCAGCAGTCCAATATCAGACTGGAGCTCTGGAAACACCATATATTTT.

The chain recombines TRBV5-1 with TRBJ1-3; D is ambiguous. Germline V CDR1 and CDR2: SGHRS, YFSETQ. The ends were cut back, 5 bases at V and 0 bases at J, with 3 bases in the middle. This CDR3 spans 12 amino acids. The DNA for the CDR3 is TGCGCCAGCAGTAACTCTGGAAACACCATATATTTT. Amino acids: CASSNSGNTIYF. Full variable domain (remainder filled in from reference TRBV5-1 and TRBJ1-3): KAGVTQTPRYLIKTRGQQVTLSCSPISGHRSVSWYQQTPGQGLQFLFEYFSETQRNKGNFPGRFSGRQFSNSRSEMNVSTLELGDSALYLCASSNSGNTIYFGEGSWLTVV.

The V call is TRBV30, the J call TRBJ2-5, with a possible D match to TRBD1 (6 bases). The CDR3 contains 13 residues. Germline lookup yields CDR1 GTSNPN and CDR2 SVGIG (reference sequence). Trimming shortened V by 2 bases and J by 9 bases, and 16 bases separated the two germline ends. CDR3 residues: CAWSTQPGVAQYF. CDR3 sequence (DNA): TGTGCCTGGAGTACACAACCAGGGGTGGCCCAGTACTTC. Filled out from reference TRBV30 and TRBJ2-5, the complete variable domain reads SQTIHQWPATLVQPVGSPLSLECTVEGTSNPNLYWYRQAAGRGLQLLFYSVGIGQISSEVPQNLSASRPQDRQFILSSKKLLLSDSGFYLCAWSTQPGVAQYFGPGTRLLVL.

The rearrangement joins TRBV9 to TRBJ2-5; 8 positions agree with TRBD2. The length of the CDR3 is 14 residues. The germline gives CDR1 SGDLS, CDR2 YYNGEE. Unmatched junction bases numbered 2, after V lost 0 bases and J lost 4 bases. CDR3 residues: CASSVEAGGETQYF. The CDR3 DNA reads as TGTGCCAGCAGCGTAGAGGCGGGAGGAGAGACCCAGTACTTC.

The V and J genes are TRBV28 and TRBJ2-1, with TRBD2 identical over 8 bases. The junction had 8 bases not matched to a gene; V was cut back by 5 bases and J by 5 bases. Looked up from germline, CDR1 is MDHEN and CDR2 is SYDVKM. The CDR3 spans 15 residues. CDR3 residues: CASSPTSGAHNEQFF. For the CDR3, the DNA is TGTGCCAGCAGTCCTACTAGCGGAGCCCACAATGAGCAGTTCTTC.

The chain employs TRBV5-4 and TRBJ2-5; 13 nucleotides match TRBD2. The germline gives CDR1 SGHNT, CDR2 YYREEE (reference sequence). This CDR3 spans 17 amino acids. After removal of 0 bases from V and 0 bases from J, the junction contained 2 bases not matched to a gene. The chain's CDR3 is CASSLVTSGRYQETQYF. CDR3 nucleotide sequence: TGTGCCAGCAGCTTGGTGACTAGCGGGAGGTACCAAGAGACCCAGTACTTC.

The CDR3 coding sequence is TGTGCCAGTAGTCTCACAGGGGAGAAACTGTTTTTT. Amino acids: CASSLTGEKLFF. The V call is TRBV19, the J call TRBJ1-4; 7 bases match TRBD1. V gave up 5 bases and J gave up 11 bases; unmatched junction bases: 5. The germline V gene encodes CDR1 LNHDA and CDR2 SQIVND (reference sequence). The CDR3 extends over 12 amino acids.

The chain recombines TRBV5-5 with TRBJ1-1; 8 bases match TRBD1. J lost 4 bases, V lost 4 bases, and 9 bases had no gene match. This CDR3 is 15 amino acids long. Germline lookup yields CDR1 SGHKS and CDR2 YYEKEE (reference sequence). The chain's CDR3 is CASSKGQGRRTEAFF. DNA of the CDR3: TGTGCCAGCAGCAAAGGACAGGGACGTCGCACTGAAGCTTTCTTT.

The chain's CDR3 is CASSNGGLKTQYF. Here the CDR3 DNA reads TGTGCCAGCAGCAATGGAGGGTTGAAGACCCAGTACTTC. J is TRBJ2-5 and V is TRBV27, with a weak D call TRBD2 (6 bases). Deletions cut 6 bases from V and 6 bases from J, with 14 bases between. The CDR3 totals 13 residues. Germline lookup yields CDR1 MNHEY and CDR2 SMNVEV (reference sequence).